Listed below are T cell receptor beta chains from one sample, sequenced in a study of T cell repertoires in cytomegalovirus infection. TCRdb independently ran MiXCR on the reads; one entry per CDR3 protein. Of some 270,000 distinct CDR3 sequences in the sample, about 15% were seen once. The sample taken for sequencing was CD8+ T cells from PBMCs. All receptors come from a human donor in good health (CMV status not recorded). Some clones in this sample may be carry-over from other donors' samples. CDR3s include the opening cysteine and the closing phenylalanine or tryptophan. D genes are given only for firm matches. Size tells how often a clone was seen (once, few, many) or the class of an expanded clone, and some rows leave it out.

V gene: TRBV7-6
J gene: TRBJ2-7
clone size: many
D gene: -
CDR3 protein: CASSLGTGSSYEQYF
CDR3 DNA: TGTGCCAGCAGCCTTGGAACAGGTAGCTCCTACGAGCAGTACTTC

V gene: TRBV11-2
J gene: TRBJ2-1
clone size: many
D gene: -
CDR3 protein: CASSSRPTGLAYNEQFF
CDR3 DNA: TGTGCCAGCAGCTCTAGACCTACAGGGTTGGCCTACAATGAGCAGTTCTTC

V gene: TRBV7-3
J gene: TRBJ2-5
clone size: many
D gene: -
CDR3 protein: CASSPSRAARETQYF
CDR3 DNA: TGTGCCAGCAGCCCATCGAGGGCCGCGAGAGAGACCCAGTACTTC

V gene: TRBV7-9
J gene: TRBJ2-2
clone size: many
D gene: -
CDR3 protein: CASSPNPGEDTGELFF
CDR3 DNA: TGTGCCAGCAGCCCTAACCCAGGGGAGGACACCGGGGAGCTGTTTTTT

V gene: TRBV28
J gene: TRBJ1-4
clone size: many
D gene: TRBD1
CDR3 protein: CASSWGWDRENEKLFF
CDR3 DNA: TGTGCCAGCAGCTGGGGATGGGACAGGGAAAATGAAAAACTGTTTTTT

V gene: TRBV7-2
J gene: TRBJ2-7
clone size: many
D gene: -
CDR3 protein: CASSLAASVEQYF
CDR3 DNA: TGTGCCAGCAGCTTAGCGGCTAGCGTCGAGCAGTACTTC

V gene: TRBV9
J gene: TRBJ1-2
clone size: -
D gene: -
CDR3 protein: CASSVEQDGTPNYGYTF
CDR3 DNA: TGTGCCAGCAGCGTAGAGCAGGACGGAACTCCTAACTATGGCTACACCTTC

V gene: TRBV27
J gene: TRBJ2-1
clone size: many
D gene: -
CDR3 protein: CASSFDQVSSYNEQFF
CDR3 DNA: TGTGCCAGCAGTTTCGATCAAGTTAGCTCCTACAATGAGCAGTTCTTC

V gene: TRBV7-6
J gene: TRBJ1-1
clone size: many
D gene: -
CDR3 protein: CASSLGSAMNTEAFF
CDR3 DNA: TGTGCCAGCAGCTTAGGGTCGGCTATGAACACTGAAGCTTTCTTT

V gene: TRBV14
J gene: TRBJ1-1
clone size: many
D gene: TRBD1
CDR3 protein: CASSYIETGNEAFF
CDR3 DNA: TGTGCCAGCAGTTACATTGAGACAGGGAATGAAGCTTTCTTT

V gene: TRBV28
J gene: TRBJ2-7
clone size: few
D gene: -
CDR3 protein: CASSDRHEQYF
CDR3 DNA: TGTGCCAGCAGTGATAGGCACGAGCAGTACTTC

V gene: TRBV12-3/TRBV12-4
J gene: TRBJ2-7
clone size: few
D gene: -
CDR3 protein: CASSLIPGAVYEQYF
CDR3 DNA: TGTGCCAGCAGTTTAATTCCGGGGGCAGTTTACGAGCAGTACTTC

V gene: TRBV12-3/TRBV12-4
J gene: TRBJ2-1
clone size: many
D gene: -
CDR3 protein: CASSPANEQFF
CDR3 DNA: TGTGCCAGCAGCCCCGCGAATGAGCAGTTCTTC

V gene: TRBV7-9
J gene: TRBJ1-2
clone size: many
D gene: -
CDR3 protein: CASSLAAGLYGYTF
CDR3 DNA: TGTGCCAGCAGCTTAGCGGCAGGGCTTTATGGCTACACCTTC

V gene: TRBV9
J gene: TRBJ1-5
clone size: few
D gene: TRBD1
CDR3 protein: CASSVGTGGWPQHF
CDR3 DNA: TGTGCCAGCAGCGTCGGGACAGGGGGCTGGCCCCAGCATTTT

V gene: TRBV6-5
J gene: TRBJ1-5
clone size: few
D gene: -
CDR3 protein: CASSLGADFSNQPQHF
CDR3 DNA: TGTGCCAGCAGCCTCGGGGCGGATTTTAGCAATCAGCCCCAGCATTTT

V gene: TRBV7-2
J gene: TRBJ2-3
clone size: many
D gene: -
CDR3 protein: CASSLNPGILTDTQYF
CDR3 DNA: TGTGCCAGCAGCTTAAATCCAGGGATCCTCACAGATACGCAGTATTTT

V gene: TRBV19
J gene: TRBJ2-1
clone size: few
D gene: -
CDR3 protein: CASSEWGEQFF
CDR3 DNA: TGTGCCAGTAGTGAATGGGGAGAGCAGTTCTTC

V gene: TRBV7-2
J gene: TRBJ2-7
clone size: many
D gene: TRBD2
CDR3 protein: CASSPRLAVSYEQYF
CDR3 DNA: TGTGCCAGCAGCCCGCGACTAGCGGTGAGCTACGAGCAGTACTTC

V gene: TRBV20-1
J gene: TRBJ2-5
clone size: few
D gene: -
CDR3 protein: CSAQAVTGETQYF
CDR3 DNA: TGCAGTGCCCAGGCGGTTACGGGGGAGACCCAGTACTTC

V gene: TRBV7-6
J gene: TRBJ2-3
clone size: few
D gene: -
CDR3 protein: CASSLGGSRPSTDTQYF
CDR3 DNA: TGTGCCAGCAGCTTGGGGGGTTCTCGCCCTAGCACAGATACGCAGTATTTT

V gene: TRBV5-1
J gene: TRBJ1-5
clone size: many
D gene: -
CDR3 protein: CASSLEQEPQHF
CDR3 DNA: TGCGCCAGCAGCTTGGAGCAGGAGCCCCAGCATTTT

V gene: TRBV7-2
J gene: TRBJ2-1
clone size: many
D gene: TRBD2
CDR3 protein: CASSTRLGGVHNEQFF
CDR3 DNA: TGTGCCAGCAGCACTAGGCTTGGGGGGGTCCACAATGAGCAGTTCTTC

V gene: TRBV6-2/TRBV6-3
J gene: TRBJ2-2
clone size: many
D gene: -
CDR3 protein: CASSFKGGQAGELFF
CDR3 DNA: TGTGCCAGCAGTTTCAAGGGGGGCCAGGCCGGGGAGCTGTTTTTT

V gene: TRBV29-1
J gene: TRBJ1-1
clone size: few
D gene: -
CDR3 protein: CSAPIGDTEAFF
CDR3 DNA: TGCAGCGCCCCGATAGGGGACACTGAAGCTTTCTTT

V gene: TRBV7-9
J gene: TRBJ1-1
clone size: -
D gene: -
CDR3 protein: CASSDGTPSTEAFF
CDR3 DNA: TGTGCCAGCAGCGATGGGACACCGAGCACTGAAGCTTTCTTT

V gene: TRBV6-2/TRBV6-3
J gene: TRBJ1-1
clone size: many
D gene: -
CDR3 protein: CASSYSSSEAFF
CDR3 DNA: TGTGCCAGCAGTTACTCGTCGTCTGAAGCTTTCTTT

V gene: TRBV7-2
J gene: TRBJ2-6
clone size: many
D gene: -
CDR3 protein: CASSSRLGSGANVLTF
CDR3 DNA: TGTGCCAGCAGCTCGAGACTGGGCTCTGGGGCCAACGTCCTGACTTTC

V gene: TRBV5-4
J gene: TRBJ2-7
clone size: few
D gene: TRBD1
CDR3 protein: CASSGLPGGDSYEQYF
CDR3 DNA: TGTGCCAGCAGTGGCCTCCCAGGGGGCGATTCCTACGAGCAGTACTTC

V gene: TRBV9
J gene: TRBJ2-1
clone size: many
D gene: -
CDR3 protein: CASSVGPGGYNEQFF
CDR3 DNA: TGTGCCAGCAGCGTAGGCCCAGGGGGGTACAATGAGCAGTTCTTC

V gene: TRBV20-1
J gene: TRBJ2-7
clone size: -
D gene: -
CDR3 protein: CSARDAGDLYEQYF
CDR3 DNA: TGCAGTGCTAGAGACGCCGGGGACTTATACGAGCAGTACTTC

V gene: TRBV7-9
J gene: TRBJ1-1
clone size: many
D gene: -
CDR3 protein: CASSLGGQTEAFF
CDR3 DNA: TGTGCCAGCAGCTTAGGAGGACAGACTGAAGCTTTCTTT

V gene: TRBV28
J gene: TRBJ1-5
clone size: -
D gene: -
CDR3 protein: CASSWQRTSNQPQHF
CDR3 DNA: TGTGCCAGCAGTTGGCAGAGGACTAGCAATCAGCCCCAGCATTTT